A single sample gave rise to the 26 T cell receptor beta chains below, sequenced in a study of shared clonotypes between healthy human individuals. The method was immunoSEQ multiplex PCR; TCRdb's version includes in-frame clones alone and lacks a portion of them. Of about 2,200,000 clones in the sample, approximately 94% were seen once. Naive CD8 isolation took CD45RO-negative cells positively selected for CCR7 and excluded terminally differentiated effector memory CD45RA+ cells. Specimen: naive CD8+ T cells from PBMCs. The receptors derive from a man aged 18 to 30 in good health. Some clones in this sample may be carry-over from other donors' samples.

V is TRBV25-1 and J is TRBJ2-5, with D possibly matching TRBD1 (5 bases). The CDR3 totals 16 residues. Trimming took 4 bases from V and 1 from J, leaving 16 bases between them. CDR1 and CDR2 (germline): MGHDK, SYGVNS. For the CDR3, the DNA is TGTGCCAGCAGTGTCCATAGGACACGCACCCAAGAGACCCAGTACTTC. This sequence encodes CASSVHRTRTQETQYF.

The chain is built from TRBV11-3 and TRBJ2-5; D is unclear. The germline gives CDR1 SGHNT, CDR2 YENEEA. This CDR3 is built from 15 residues. V was shortened by 4 bases and J by 4 bases, with 16 bases between the two germline ends. CDR3 protein: CASSSTAMAGETQYF. Written as DNA, the CDR3 is TGTGCCAGCAGCTCGACCGCGATGGCCGGAGAGACCCAGTACTTC. Full variable domain (missing parts from reference TRBV11-3 and TRBJ2-5): EAGVVQSPRYKIIEKKQPVAFWCNPISGHNTLYWYLQNLGQGPELLIRYENEEAVDDSQLPKDRFSAERLKGVDSTLKIQPAELGDSAVYLCASSSTAMAGETQYFGPGTRLLVL.

The chain couples TRBV9 to TRBJ2-2, with TRBD2 matching over 10 bases. V gave up 1 base and J gave up 6 bases; unmatched junction bases: 3. The CDR3 contains 15 residues. Per the germline V gene, CDR1 is SGDLS and CDR2 is YYNGEE. The CDR3 is CASSVRAGGPGELFF. The DNA for the CDR3 is TGTGCCAGCAGCGTAAGAGCGGGAGGGCCCGGGGAGCTGTTTTTT. The variable domain in full, completed from reference TRBV9 and TRBJ2-2, reads DSGVTQTPKHLITATGQRVTLRCSPRSGDLSVYWYQQSLDQGLQFLIQYYNGEERAKGNILERFSAQQFPDLHSELNLSSLELGDSALYFCASSVRAGGPGELFFGEGSRLTVL.

This sequence joins TRBV11-2 and TRBJ2-7, with D possibly TRBD1 on 5 matching bases. The CDR3 is 14 residues long. In germline, CDR1 is SGHAT, CDR2 FQNNGV. Trimming stripped 3 bases from V and 2 bases from J, with 11 bases between. The CDR3 sequence: CASSFSGQAYEQYF. CDR3 sequence (DNA): TGTGCCAGCAGCTTCTCCGGACAAGCCTACGAGCAGTACTTC. The full variable domain, in which reference TRBV11-2 and TRBJ2-7 provide the parts outside the CDR3, is EAGVAQSPRYKIIEKRQSVAFWCNPISGHATLYWYQQILGQGPKLLIQFQNNGVVDDSQLPKDRFSAERLKGVDSTLKIQPAKLEDSAVYLCASSFSGQAYEQYFGPGTRLTVT.

The chain recombines TRBV27 with TRBJ2-1; D might be TRBD1 (5 bases). The ends were cut back, 6 bases at V and 2 bases at J, with 14 bases in the middle. CDR3 length equals 15 residues. Germline CDR1 MNHEY, CDR2 SMNVEV (reference sequence). The CDR3 loop is CASSLGRTTYNEQFF. CDR3 nucleotide sequence: TGTGCCAGCAGCCTTGGCAGGACAACCTACAATGAGCAGTTCTTC.

The V and J genes are TRBV9 and TRBJ2-7, with a possible D match to TRBD1 (5 bases). Germline V CDR1 and CDR2: SGDLS, YYNGEE. The CDR3 runs to 15 residues. V dropped 2 bases and J dropped 4 bases, with 16 bases sitting between them. The CDR3: CASSVYGLAGYEQYF. The CDR3 DNA reads TGTGCCAGCAGCGTGTACGGTCTCGCAGGGTACGAGCAGTACTTC.

The rearrangement joins TRBV27 to TRBJ1-2; the match to TRBD1 covers 7 bases. Germline V CDR1 and CDR2: MNHEY, SMNVEV (reference sequence). The CDR3 is 12 residues long. J was trimmed by 8 bases and V by 6 bases; bases with no gene match: 6. The CDR3 sequence: CASSLTGHGYTF. The DNA for the CDR3 is TGTGCCAGCAGCCTGACAGGGCACGGCTACACCTTC.

V and J are TRBV7-9 and TRBJ2-3; 9 nucleotides agree with TRBD2. In germline, CDR1 is SEHNR, CDR2 FQNEAQ (reference sequence). V trimming: 2 bases; J trimming: 3 bases; junction bases outside the gene matches: 15. This CDR3 comprises 19 residues. CDR3 coding DNA: TGTGCCAGCAGCTTACTGGGGAAGGTGGCTAGCGGGAATACAGATACGCAGTATTTT. As protein: CASSLLGKVASGNTDTQYF.

Note on this clone: Other DNA sequences in this specimen translate into the identical CDR3. The genes are TRBV9 and TRBJ2-7, with TRBD2 matching over 9 bases. Germline loops: CDR1 SGDLS, CDR2 YYNGEE. The CDR3 has 15 residues. V shed 0 bases and J 2 bases; nucleotides not matched to a gene: 3. DNA for the CDR3: TGTGCCAGCAGCGTAGGTGCGGGAGGGCCCTACGAGCAGTACTTC. The encoded protein is CASSVGAGGPYEQYF.

V gene TRBV5-6 combines with J gene TRBJ2-1; D is possibly TRBD2 (6 bases). This CDR3 comprises 16 residues. The germline V gene has CDR1 SGHDT and CDR2 YYEEEE. V lost 2 bases and J 7 bases, leaving 19 bases between the germline ends. CDR3 sequence reads: CASSFISGILGNEQFF. The DNA of the CDR3 is TGTGCCAGCAGCTTTATTAGCGGCATCTTGGGGAATGAGCAGTTCTTC.

The CDR3: CASSPGQGQWETQYF. CDR3 DNA sequence: TGTGCCAGCAGCCCGGGACAGGGGCAGTGGGAGACCCAGTACTTC. This chain uses TRBV7-9 with TRBJ2-5, with 10 positions matching TRBD1. J was trimmed by 5 bases and V by 5 bases; bases with no gene match: 8. The germline gives CDR1 SEHNR, CDR2 FQNEAQ (reference sequence). The CDR3 runs 15 residues.

The J gene is TRBJ1-2, the V gene TRBV9, with 9 positions matching TRBD1. CDR1 is SGDLS, CDR2 YYNGEE, per germline. This CDR3 is 16 amino acids long. Trimming at V came to 3 bases and at J to 3 bases, leaving 9 bases not matched to a gene. Here the CDR3 DNA reads TGTGCCAGCAGCGCGTCAACAGGGGGCGCCTACTATGGCTACACCTTC. Amino acids: CASSASTGGAYYGYTF.

The chain combines TRBV5-4 with TRBJ2-1, with unresolved D. V was trimmed by 1 base and J by 6 bases, leaving 11 bases between them. The length of the CDR3 is 14 residues. Germline V CDR1 and CDR2: SGHNT, YYREEE (reference sequence). The CDR3 reads CASSLKGLVNEQFF. CDR3 DNA sequence: TGTGCCAGCAGCTTGAAGGGCCTGGTCAATGAGCAGTTCTTC. The full variable domain, in which reference TRBV5-4 and TRBJ2-1 provide the parts outside the CDR3, is ETGVTQSPTHLIKTRGQQVTLRCSSQSGHNTVSWYQQALGQGPQFIFQYYREEENGRGNFPPRFSGLQFPNYSSELNVNALELDDSALYLCASSLKGLVNEQFFGPGTRLTVL.

The rearrangement uses TRBV28 and TRBJ1-5; D unclear. Trimming removed 6 bases at V and 3 bases at J, with 12 bases between. This CDR3 region has 14 residues. Germline CDR1 and CDR2: MDHEN and SYDVKM. The CDR3 protein is CASRRRFTNQPQHF. In nucleotides, the CDR3 is TGTGCCAGCAGACGAAGGTTTACCAATCAGCCCCAGCATTTT. The whole variable domain, filled in from reference TRBV28 and TRBJ1-5, reads DVKVTQSSRYLVKRTGEKVFLECVQDMDHENMFWYRQDPGLGLRLIYFSYDVKMKEKGDIPEGYSVSREKKERFSLILESASTNQTSMYLCASRRRFTNQPQHFGDGTRLSIL.

This clone was seen once. The chain joins TRBV28 to TRBJ2-2, with TRBD2 matching 8 bases. This CDR3 spans 16 amino acids. The germline V gene encodes CDR1 MDHEN and CDR2 SYDVKM. After removal of 6 bases from V and 3 bases from J, the junction contained 9 bases not matched to a gene. This CDR3 is CASRGGLAGDTGELFF. CDR3 nucleotide sequence: TGTGCCAGCAGGGGGGGGCTAGCGGGCGACACCGGGGAGCTGTTTTTT.

The chain employs TRBV5-5 and TRBJ2-7; tentative D call: TRBD1 (6 bases). Germline CDR1 reads SGHKS; CDR2 reads YYEKEE (reference sequence). The CDR3 runs to 13 residues. V lost 2 bases and J lost 3, with 9 bases in between. CDR3 sequence (DNA): TGTGCCAGCAGCTTAAACAGGGTCTACGAGCAGTACTTC. It is translated as CASSLNRVYEQYF. Full variable domain (remainder filled in from reference TRBV5-5 and TRBJ2-7): DAGVTQSPTHLIKTRGQQVTLRCSPISGHKSVSWYQQVLGQGPQFIFQYYEKEERGRGNFPDRFSARQFPNYSSELNVNALLLGDSALYLCASSLNRVYEQYFGPGTRLTVT.

This chain connects TRBV5-6 to TRBJ2-1, with no clear D. V dropped 0 bases and J dropped 9 bases, with 13 bases sitting between them. The CDR3 spans 14 residues. CDR1 and CDR2 (germline): SGHDT, YYEEEE. The CDR3 here is CASSLGPRSGEQFF. Written as DNA, the CDR3 is TGTGCCAGCAGCTTGGGACCTCGATCGGGTGAGCAGTTCTTC.

The rearrangement joins TRBV29-1 to TRBJ2-7; D unresolved. V dropped 6 bases and J dropped 6 bases, with 15 bases sitting between them. This CDR3 spans 12 amino acids. CDR1 SQVTM and CDR2 ANQGSEA come from the germline V gene. CDR3 amino acids: CSVVALGLEQYF. The CDR3, as DNA: TGCAGCGTGGTCGCTCTTGGTCTCGAGCAGTACTTC.

The J gene is TRBJ2-1, the V gene TRBV7-3; TRBD1 matches at 7 bases. V shed 5 bases, J shed 3 bases, and the junction held 10 bases outside the gene matches. This CDR3 region has 16 residues. Looked up from germline, CDR1 is SGHTA and CDR2 is FQGTGA. The CDR3 spells CASSPRQGWHYNEQFF. The CDR3 DNA is TGTGCCAGCAGCCCGAGACAGGGATGGCACTACAATGAGCAGTTCTTC.

The chain links TRBV9 to TRBJ1-5, with TRBD1 matching over 10 bases. CDR1 is SGDLS, CDR2 YYNGEE, per germline. After removal of 4 bases from V and 2 bases from J, the junction contained 6 bases not matched to a gene. There are 16 residues in the CDR3. This CDR3 is CASSPTTGGRNQPQHF. CDR3 coding DNA: TGTGCCAGCAGCCCAACGACAGGGGGCCGCAATCAGCCCCAGCATTTT.

The chain recombines TRBV19 with TRBJ2-2; D is uncertain. Trimming shortened V by 2 bases and J by 5 bases, and 3 bases separated the two germline ends. Per the germline V gene, CDR1 is LNHDA and CDR2 is SQIVND (reference sequence). The CDR3 sequence is 12 residues long. CDR3 amino acids: CASSIITGELFF. Here the CDR3 DNA reads TGTGCCAGTAGTATAATAACCGGGGAGCTGTTTTTT.

The chain joins TRBV5-1 to TRBJ2-1, with 7 bases fitting TRBD2. Germline V gives CDR1 SGHRS, CDR2 YFSETQ. The CDR3 has 15 amino acids. V trimming: 1 base; J trimming: 6 bases; junction bases outside the gene matches: 7. CDR3: CASSLYLAVSNEQFF. The CDR3 region has the DNA TGCGCCAGCAGCTTGTACCTAGCGGTTTCCAATGAGCAGTTCTTC.

This clone came up once. The chain has TRBV14 and TRBJ2-3; D unresolved. Between the trimmed V and J ends, which lost 4 bases and 2 bases, there was a span of 19 bases. Germline V gene lookup returns CDR1 SGHDN and CDR2 FVKESK. CDR3 length: 17 amino acids. The CDR3 loop is CASSLPRLGKFTDTQYF. CDR3 nucleotide sequence: TGTGCCAGCAGCCTACCCCGACTTGGAAAGTTCACAGATACGCAGTATTTT.

V is TRBV9 and J is TRBJ1-1; TRBD1 matches at 8 bases. CDR1 and CDR2 (germline): SGDLS, YYNGEE. This CDR3 contains 15 residues. J was trimmed by 4 bases and V by 3 bases; bases with no gene match: 8. Here the CDR3 reads CASSADRGRVTEAFF. The CDR3 DNA is TGTGCCAGCAGCGCAGACAGGGGAAGGGTCACTGAAGCTTTCTTT.

About this clone: This specimen includes other DNA sequences encoding the same CDR3. This chain connects TRBV27 to TRBJ1-1; D remains ambiguous. V lost 2 bases, J lost 4 bases, and 8 bases lay in between. The CDR3 is made up of 13 amino acids. CDR1 and CDR2 (germline): MNHEY, SMNVEV (reference sequence). The CDR3 sequence is CASSLGRATEAFF. For the CDR3, the DNA is TGTGCCAGCAGTTTAGGTAGGGCCACTGAAGCTTTCTTT.

This clone appeared a single time. The chain employs TRBV28 and TRBJ2-2; possible D gene TRBD2, 5 bases. CDR1 MDHEN and CDR2 SYDVKM come from the germline V gene. With 2 bases removed from V and 7 bases from J, the gap between germline ends came to 8 bases. The CDR3 extends over 13 amino acids. The CDR3 protein is CASSLEGLGELFF. CDR3 nucleotide sequence: TGTGCCAGCAGTTTAGAGGGTCTCGGGGAGCTGTTTTTT.